This is a list of T cell receptor beta chains from one sample in a study of neurological immune-mediated disorders. TCRdb re-called the 5' RACE reads with MiXCR, one entry per CDR3 protein. Altogether roughly 62,000 distinct CDR3 sequences are present, under 5% being singletons, with the ten largest covering 3.4%. The sample consisted of PBMCs. The receptors were sampled from a woman in her forties or fifties with multiple sclerosis. Both conserved end residues are part of each CDR3. The order of the fields is V gene, D gene, J gene, clone size, CDR3 DNA, CDR3 protein. D genes are given only for firm matches. Not all rows give a size; the values are once, few, many and, for expanded clones, a class.

v_gene: TRBV20-1; d_gene: .; j_gene: TRBJ1-3; abundance: many; CDR3nt: TGCAGTGCTCATGGGGGGGCTGGAAACACCATATATTTT; CDR3aa: CSAHGGAGNTIYF
v_gene: TRBV5-1; d_gene: TRBD2; j_gene: TRBJ2-3; abundance: many; CDR3nt: TGCGCCAGCAGCTTGGGTCTAGCGGGGTTCACAGATACGCAGTATTTT; CDR3aa: CASSLGLAGFTDTQYF
v_gene: TRBV2; d_gene: TRBD2; j_gene: TRBJ2-5; abundance: many; CDR3nt: TGTGCCAGCAGTGATTTGGGGACTAGCATCCAGACCCAGTACTTC; CDR3aa: CASSDLGTSIQTQYF
v_gene: TRBV25-1; d_gene: .; j_gene: TRBJ1-1; abundance: many; CDR3nt: TGTGCCAGCAAGAAGACCGGCACTGAAGCTTTCTTT; CDR3aa: CASKKTGTEAFF
v_gene: TRBV5-1; d_gene: TRBD1; j_gene: TRBJ1-2; abundance: many; CDR3nt: TGCGCCAGCAGCATACAGGGGGATGGCTACACCTTC; CDR3aa: CASSIQGDGYTF
v_gene: TRBV10-3; d_gene: TRBD1; j_gene: TRBJ1-2; abundance: few; CDR3nt: TGTGCCATCAGGCGGGACAGGGGAGGCTACACCTTC; CDR3aa: CAIRRDRGGYTF
v_gene: TRBV5-1; d_gene: .; j_gene: TRBJ1-3; abundance: many; CDR3nt: TGCGCCAGCAGCTTGTCCCCCCTCGGGGGCTCTGGAAACACCATATATTTT; CDR3aa: CASSLSPLGGSGNTIYF
v_gene: TRBV19; d_gene: .; j_gene: TRBJ1-1; abundance: .; CDR3nt: TGTGCCAGTAGTATTCAGGGCATGAACACTGAAGCTTTCTTT; CDR3aa: CASSIQGMNTEAFF
v_gene: TRBV19; d_gene: .; j_gene: TRBJ2-1; abundance: .; CDR3nt: TGTGCCAGTAGTAGGGACATTGGAAGTGAGCAGTTCTTC; CDR3aa: CASSRDIGSEQFF
v_gene: TRBV27; d_gene: .; j_gene: TRBJ1-5; abundance: .; CDR3nt: TGTGCCAGCAGTTATAGGGCGGATCAGCCCCAGCATTTT; CDR3aa: CASSYRADQPQHF
v_gene: TRBV18; d_gene: .; j_gene: TRBJ2-1; abundance: many; CDR3nt: TGTGCCAGCTCCCAGGGAGGAATCAATGAGCAGTTCTTC; CDR3aa: CASSQGGINEQFF
v_gene: TRBV24-1; d_gene: TRBD2; j_gene: TRBJ2-1; abundance: many; CDR3nt: TGTGCCACCAGTGATCCGCGAAGCGGGGGGTACTACAATGAGCAGTTCTTC; CDR3aa: CATSDPRSGGYYNEQFF
v_gene: TRBV27; d_gene: .; j_gene: TRBJ1-1; abundance: few; CDR3nt: TGTGCCAGCAGACTCCAGGGAGGTGGCACTGAAGCTTTCTTT; CDR3aa: CASRLQGGGTEAFF
v_gene: TRBV14; d_gene: .; j_gene: TRBJ2-5; abundance: many; CDR3nt: TGTGCCAGCAGCCAAGTTCGGGGGCTGGTCGGGACCCAGTACTTC; CDR3aa: CASSQVRGLVGTQYF
v_gene: TRBV28; d_gene: TRBD1; j_gene: TRBJ2-4; abundance: few; CDR3nt: TGTGCCAGCAGACGGGGACAGGGTAAAAAAAACATTCAGTACTTC; CDR3aa: CASRRGQGKKNIQYF
v_gene: TRBV10-3; d_gene: .; j_gene: TRBJ2-7; abundance: many; CDR3nt: TGTGCCACTCTACAGGGTACCTACGAGCAGTACTTC; CDR3aa: CATLQGTYEQYF
v_gene: TRBV28; d_gene: .; j_gene: TRBJ2-7; abundance: many; CDR3nt: TGTGCCAGCAGGCTCTCTCGCGGGTACGAGCAGTACTTC; CDR3aa: CASRLSRGYEQYF
v_gene: TRBV7-2; d_gene: TRBD1; j_gene: TRBJ1-1; abundance: many; CDR3nt: TGTGCCAGCAGCCCGACGACAGGGTACCTCATGAACACTGAAGCTTTCTTT; CDR3aa: CASSPTTGYLMNTEAFF
v_gene: TRBV4-1; d_gene: TRBD1; j_gene: TRBJ1-4; abundance: many; CDR3nt: TGCGCCAGCAGCCGCCGACAGGGCGCGGGTGAAAAACTGTTTTTT; CDR3aa: CASSRRQGAGEKLFF
v_gene: TRBV4-1; d_gene: .; j_gene: TRBJ1-5; abundance: many; CDR3nt: TGCGCCAGCAGCCAAGGGTCAGGGAGCCAGCCCCAGCATTTT; CDR3aa: CASSQGSGSQPQHF
v_gene: TRBV20-1; d_gene: TRBD1; j_gene: TRBJ1-2; abundance: .; CDR3nt: TGCAGTGCTAGGGAGGGGGCGTTTGGTAACTATGGCTACACCTTC; CDR3aa: CSAREGAFGNYGYTF
v_gene: TRBV29-1; d_gene: .; j_gene: TRBJ2-5; abundance: .; CDR3nt: TGCAGCGAAGGTGTCCAAGAGACCCAGTACTTC; CDR3aa: CSEGVQETQYF
v_gene: TRBV6-2/TRBV6-3; d_gene: .; j_gene: TRBJ2-3; abundance: many; CDR3nt: TGTGCCAGCAGTTTCGGGGGAACCACAGATACGCAGTATTTT; CDR3aa: CASSFGGTTDTQYF
v_gene: TRBV6-2/TRBV6-3; d_gene: .; j_gene: TRBJ2-1; abundance: many; CDR3nt: TGTGCCAGCAAGGAGTCCTACAATGAGCAGTTCTTC; CDR3aa: CASKESYNEQFF
v_gene: TRBV7-2; d_gene: .; j_gene: TRBJ1-4; abundance: many; CDR3nt: TGTGCCAGCAGCTTAGAACAGGGCGGGGATGAAAAACTGTTTTTT; CDR3aa: CASSLEQGGDEKLFF
v_gene: TRBV20-1; d_gene: TRBD2; j_gene: TRBJ2-1; abundance: many; CDR3nt: TGCAGTGCTAGTGAAAGCGGGGGGGTCAGCAATGAGCAGTTCTTC; CDR3aa: CSASESGGVSNEQFF
v_gene: TRBV27; d_gene: .; j_gene: TRBJ1-2; abundance: many; CDR3nt: TGTGCCAGCAGGGGGCAGAATGATGGCTACACCTTC; CDR3aa: CASRGQNDGYTF
v_gene: TRBV5-5; d_gene: TRBD2; j_gene: TRBJ2-3; abundance: many; CDR3nt: TGTGCCAGCAGCCTTATGCTAGCGGGGAGCACAGATACGCAGTATTTT; CDR3aa: CASSLMLAGSTDTQYF
v_gene: TRBV6-2/TRBV6-3; d_gene: .; j_gene: TRBJ1-4; abundance: once; CDR3nt: TGTGCCAGCAGTCACGGACGGCTAAATGAAAAACTGTTTTTT; CDR3aa: CASSHGRLNEKLFF
v_gene: TRBV7-2; d_gene: TRBD1; j_gene: TRBJ1-1; abundance: many; CDR3nt: TGTGCCAGCAGCTTAAGGGGCCAGGGGGCTGAAGCTTTCTTT; CDR3aa: CASSLRGQGAEAFF
v_gene: TRBV6-5; d_gene: TRBD1; j_gene: TRBJ1-2; abundance: many; CDR3nt: TGTGCCAGCAGCCCGACAGGGAACTATGGCTACACCTTC; CDR3aa: CASSPTGNYGYTF
v_gene: TRBV5-1; d_gene: TRBD1; j_gene: TRBJ2-2; abundance: many; CDR3nt: TGCGCCAGCAGCGCCGGGACAGGGGAAGTTTTAACCGGGGAGCTGTTTTTT; CDR3aa: CASSAGTGEVLTGELFF
v_gene: TRBV7-8; d_gene: TRBD2; j_gene: TRBJ2-7; abundance: many; CDR3nt: TGTGCCAGCAGTCCCCCGGCTAGCGGGGGCTACGAGCAGTACTTC; CDR3aa: CASSPPASGGYEQYF
v_gene: TRBV11-2; d_gene: .; j_gene: TRBJ1-5; abundance: .; CDR3nt: TGTGCCAGCAGCTGGTCGGGAGCTAGCAATCAGCCCCAGCATTTT; CDR3aa: CASSWSGASNQPQHF
v_gene: TRBV7-2; d_gene: .; j_gene: TRBJ1-2; abundance: many; CDR3nt: TGTGCCAGCAGCTTTGTCCCAGGGGACTATGGCTACACCTTC; CDR3aa: CASSFVPGDYGYTF
v_gene: TRBV29-1; d_gene: .; j_gene: TRBJ2-3; abundance: many; CDR3nt: TGCAGCGTTGTCGGGGGAACAGATACGCAGTATTTT; CDR3aa: CSVVGGTDTQYF
v_gene: TRBV7-2; d_gene: .; j_gene: TRBJ2-2; abundance: few; CDR3nt: TGTGCCAGCCGACGTTTCAGGGGCGAGAACACCGGGGAGCTGTTTTTT; CDR3aa: CASRRFRGENTGELFF
v_gene: TRBV10-3; d_gene: TRBD2; j_gene: TRBJ2-1; abundance: many; CDR3nt: TGTGCCATCAGTCTGGAGGGCGGGGGTTACAATGAGCAGTTCTTC; CDR3aa: CAISLEGGGYNEQFF
v_gene: TRBV7-3; d_gene: .; j_gene: TRBJ2-3; abundance: many; CDR3nt: TGTGCCAGCAGCCTACGGGCGGGGAATGTATATACGCAGTATTTT; CDR3aa: CASSLRAGNVYTQYF
v_gene: TRBV29-1; d_gene: .; j_gene: TRBJ1-4; abundance: many; CDR3nt: TGCAGCGTTGGAGTCGGGAATGAAAAACTGTTTTTT; CDR3aa: CSVGVGNEKLFF
v_gene: TRBV24-1; d_gene: TRBD2; j_gene: TRBJ2-3; abundance: many; CDR3nt: TGTGCCACCAGTGATTGGACTAGCGGAGAGCCCACAGATACGCAGTATTTT; CDR3aa: CATSDWTSGEPTDTQYF
v_gene: TRBV6-2/TRBV6-3; d_gene: .; j_gene: TRBJ2-1; abundance: .; CDR3nt: TGTGCCAGCAGTCATAGGGTTGAGCAGTTCTTC; CDR3aa: CASSHRVEQFF
v_gene: TRBV12-3/TRBV12-4; d_gene: .; j_gene: TRBJ1-5; abundance: many; CDR3nt: TGTGCCAGCAGTTTCATCGGGGGAGGCAATCAGCCCCAGAATTTT; CDR3aa: CASSFIGGGNQPQNF
v_gene: TRBV29-1; d_gene: TRBD1; j_gene: TRBJ1-1; abundance: .; CDR3nt: TGCAGCGTTGATGGCGTTTCAATGGACAGGGCGAGTTTTGAAGCTTTCTTT; CDR3aa: CSVDGVSMDRASFEAFF
v_gene: TRBV5-1; d_gene: TRBD1; j_gene: TRBJ2-7; abundance: many; CDR3nt: TGCGCCAGCAGCACACAGGGGGGCTTCTCCTACGAGCAGTACTTC; CDR3aa: CASSTQGGFSYEQYF
v_gene: TRBV6-5; d_gene: .; j_gene: TRBJ1-6; abundance: many; CDR3nt: TGTGCCAGCAGCCTACGGACGGACTCACCCCTCCACTTT; CDR3aa: CASSLRTDSPLHF